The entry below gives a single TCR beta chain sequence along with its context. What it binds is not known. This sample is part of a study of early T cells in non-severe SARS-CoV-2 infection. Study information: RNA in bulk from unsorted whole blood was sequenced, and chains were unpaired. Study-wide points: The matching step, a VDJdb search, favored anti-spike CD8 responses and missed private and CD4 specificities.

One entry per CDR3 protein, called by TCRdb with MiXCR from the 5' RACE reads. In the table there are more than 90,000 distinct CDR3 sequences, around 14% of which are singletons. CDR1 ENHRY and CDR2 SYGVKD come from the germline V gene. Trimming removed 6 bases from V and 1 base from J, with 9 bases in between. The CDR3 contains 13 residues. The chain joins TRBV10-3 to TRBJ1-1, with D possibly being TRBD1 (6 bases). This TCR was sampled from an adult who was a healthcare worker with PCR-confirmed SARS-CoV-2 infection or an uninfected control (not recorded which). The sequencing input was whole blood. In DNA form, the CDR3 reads TGTGCCATCAGGCGACAGGAGAACACTGAAGCTTTCTTT. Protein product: CAIRRQENTEAFF.